The clone carrying this T cell receptor beta chain was picked up one time. This entry comes from a study of T cell responses to AZD1222 COVID-19 vaccine. V shed 0 bases and J shed 5 bases, with 8 bases lying between them. The CDR3 runs 14 residues. Looked up from germline, CDR1 is SGDLS and CDR2 is YYNGEE. Clones were sequenced by immunoSEQ multiplex PCR, and TCRdb holds only the in-frame ones, with some missing. The sample gives around 130,000 clones, 86% of which show up once; around 12% is in the top ten. The sequence was collected from an adult in good health. The sample in question was peripheral blood, obtained on day 0 of AZD1222 vaccination. This chain uses TRBV9 with TRBJ2-2; tentative D call: TRBD2 (5 bases). The CDR3 coding sequence is TGTGCCAGCAGCGTAGGCCCGGGGACCGGGGAGCTGTTTTTT. It yields the protein CASSVGPGTGELFF.